What follows are 8 T cell receptor beta chains derived from one specimen sequenced in a study of T cells after yellow fever vaccination. Using its own MiXCR run on the 5' RACE reads, TCRdb lists one record per CDR3 protein. The sample holds about 73,000 distinct CDR3 sequences, around 7.7% seen once. The sample here was CD8+ T cells sorted from PBMCs, taken on the day of the yellow fever booster vaccination. The receptors were sampled from a man aged 30 to 39 who received the YFV17D yellow fever vaccine.

The chain uses TRBV12-3 or TRBV12-4 and TRBJ2-3; 9 nucleotides line up with TRBD1. Trimming removed 6 bases from V and 6 bases from J; junction bases left unmatched: 10. The CDR3 contains 15 residues. CDR3 residues: CASSPRDRELDTQYF. Written as DNA, the CDR3 is TGTGCCAGCAGCCCTCGGGACAGGGAGTTGGATACGCAGTATTTT.

The rearrangement uses TRBV12-3 or TRBV12-4 and TRBJ2-2; D may be TRBD2 (5 bases). The CDR3 is 13 amino acids. V lost 7 bases and J lost 1, with 7 bases in between. CDR3 loop: CASTDWNTGELFF. The CDR3 coding sequence is TGTGCCAGCACGGACTGGAACACCGGGGAGCTGTTTTTT.

This clonotype was counted only a few times. The rearrangement uses TRBV4-1 and TRBJ1-4, with 10 bases aligning to TRBD1. Germline lookup yields CDR1 MGHRA and CDR2 YSYEKL. The CDR3 has 15 residues. V lost 2 bases to trimming and J lost 8 bases; unmatched junction nucleotides: 5. The CDR3 DNA follows: TGCGCCAGCAGCCAACCGGACAGGGGGATGGAAAAACTGTTTTTT. Amino acids: CASSQPDRGMEKLFF.

This clonotype has a count of ten or more. This chain links TRBV11-1 with TRBJ2-4; 14 bases align to TRBD2. V shed 5 bases and J 8 bases; nucleotides not matched to a gene: 14. This CDR3 is 18 amino acids long. Germline lookup yields CDR1 SGHAT and CDR2 FQDESV (reference sequence). The CDR3 spells CASSPTGTSGSVSDIQYF. The CDR3 coding sequence is TGTGCCAGCAGCCCAACTGGGACTAGCGGGAGTGTTTCGGACATTCAGTACTTC.

On this clonotype itself: Sequence at one end of the junction differs from germline and may be a read error. The rearrangement joins TRBV7-2 to TRBJ2-2, with D perhaps TRBD2 (5 bases). CDR3 size: 16 residues. Germline V gives CDR1 SGHTA, CDR2 FQGNSA. The CDR3 nucleotides are TGTGCCAGCAGCGAAAGGAGCGGTTGGAACACCGTGGAGCTGTTTTTT. It encodes CASSERSGWNTVELFF.

This clonotype was picked up a small number of times. V gene TRBV29-1 combines with J gene TRBJ2-7; 10 bases are a match to TRBD1. The CDR3 covers 14 residues. Germline CDR1 is SQVTM and CDR2 is ANQGSEA. V trimming: 1 base; J trimming: 4 bases; junction bases outside the gene matches: 4. The CDR3, as DNA: TGCAGCGTTGAAGGGACAGGGGGGAAATACGAGCAGTACTTC. This encodes CSVEGTGGKYEQYF.

V gene TRBV6-2 or TRBV6-3 combines with J gene TRBJ2-5, with D possibly being TRBD1 (6 bases). Germline V gene sequence: CDR1 MNHEY, CDR2 SVGEGT. The CDR3 is 15 amino acids. The V end lost 2 bases, the J end lost 9 bases, and 19 bases lay between the germline ends. The CDR3 DNA reads as TGTGCCAGCAGTTACCCTAGTTTACAGGGCCCGGCCCAGTACTTC. Protein: CASSYPSLQGPAQYF.

This chain connects TRBV6-2 or TRBV6-3 to TRBJ2-2; D ambiguous. Germline V gene data show CDR1 as MNHEY and CDR2 as SVGEGT. There are 16 residues in the CDR3. The V end was cut by 4 bases, the J end by 4 bases, with 16 bases between. CDR3 DNA sequence: TGTGCCAGCAGTTCCGATCTGAGTGGCCCCACCGGGGAGCTGTTTTTT. Translating gives CASSSDLSGPTGELFF.